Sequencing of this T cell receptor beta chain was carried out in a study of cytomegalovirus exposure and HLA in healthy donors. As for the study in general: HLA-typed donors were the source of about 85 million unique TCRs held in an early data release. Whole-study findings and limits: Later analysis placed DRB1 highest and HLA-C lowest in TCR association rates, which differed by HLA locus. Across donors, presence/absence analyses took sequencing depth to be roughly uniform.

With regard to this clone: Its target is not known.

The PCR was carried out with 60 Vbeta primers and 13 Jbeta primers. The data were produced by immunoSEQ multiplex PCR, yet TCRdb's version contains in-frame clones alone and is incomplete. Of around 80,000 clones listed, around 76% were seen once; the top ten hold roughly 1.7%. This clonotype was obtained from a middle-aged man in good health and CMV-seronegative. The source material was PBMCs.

As DNA, the CDR3 is TGTGCCAGCAGCCCACAGGGGGCAGACTATGGCTACACCTTC. Residues: CASSPQGADYGYTF. The chain couples TRBV6-5 to TRBJ1-2, with 9 bases that match TRBD1. The CDR3 length is 14 residues. The trim removed 6 bases at V and 3 bases at J, leaving 5 bases unmatched. CDR1 is MNHEY and CDR2 is SVGAGI in the germline V gene.